One sample yielded the 20 T cell receptor beta chains listed below, sequenced in a study of T cells in Graves' hyperthyroidism and ophthalmopathy (dated by TCRdb to the late 2010s). Libraries were built with multiplex PCR. The sequencer was an Illumina HiSeq 2000. Amplification of TCR beta CDR3 regions was carried out from RNA transcripts. For the first round of RT-PCR on the TCR CDR3, the HTBI primer set was used together with the Qiagen OneStep RT-PCR kit. Through fastp at Q25 and MiXCR, TCRdb rebuilt clones from the public reads, retaining in-frame beta chains. Rows with a matching CDR3 protein are joined into one entry that keeps the most common DNA and genes. For this sample there are about 600,000 distinct CDR3 sequences; approximately 15% appear just once. Roughly 7% of the sample comes from the top ten. The sample was blood. Receptors originate from a woman aged 18-29 years with Graves' ophthalmopathy.

This clonotype was counted only a few times. The chain carries TRBV18 and TRBJ1-1; no firm D call. Germline CDR1 is KGHSH and CDR2 is LQKENI. Trimming removed 5 bases at V and 0 bases at J, with 16 bases between. The CDR3 is made up of 16 amino acids. CDR3 loop: CASSYLRGGLNTEAFF. CDR3 coding DNA: TGTGCCAGCTCATACCTTCGGGGAGGGCTGAACACTGAAGCTTTCTTT.

This sequence joins TRBV9 and TRBJ1-1; TRBD1 matches 7 bases. The length of the CDR3 is 15 residues. Germline V gene sequence: CDR1 SGDLS, CDR2 YYNGEE. J was trimmed by 2 bases and V by 4 bases; bases with no gene match: 8. The CDR3 sequence is CASSPRTGDNTEAFF. The CDR3 DNA reads as TGTGCCAGCAGCCCCCGGACAGGAGATAACACTGAAGCTTTCTTT.

Many counts were recorded for this clonotype. V usage is TRBV20-1 and J usage is TRBJ2-1; TRBD2 aligns across 8 bases. With 5 bases clipped from V and 10 bases from J, the junction kept 13 bases outside the gene matches. This CDR3 contains 14 residues. CDR1 is DFQATT, CDR2 SNEGSKA, per germline (reference sequence). Here the CDR3 reads CSASRTSSGAEQFF. The CDR3 DNA follows: TGCAGTGCTTCCCGGACTAGCTCAGGGGCCGAGCAGTTCTTC.

The V gene is TRBV27, the J gene TRBJ2-2, with TRBD2 matching over 14 bases. This CDR3 comprises 16 residues. The germline CDR1 and CDR2 sequences are MNHEY and SMNVEV (reference sequence). J gave up 6 bases and V 3 bases, and 3 bases lay outside the gene matches. This CDR3 reads CASSFPGLAGAGELFF. CDR3 nucleotide sequence: TGTGCCAGCAGTTTTCCGGGACTAGCGGGAGCCGGGGAGCTGTTTTTT.

Many counts were recorded for this clonotype. The chain links TRBV6-5 to TRBJ2-7, with D perhaps matching TRBD1 or TRBD2 (6 bases each). V was shortened by 0 bases and J by 0 bases, with 21 bases between the two germline ends. Germline V gene sequence: CDR1 MNHEY, CDR2 SVGAGI. This CDR3 is 19 amino acids long. In DNA, the CDR3 is TGTGCCAGCAGTTACTCTATCCCTACAGGGACCGGGAGCTCCTACGAGCAGTACTTC. It translates to CASSYSIPTGTGSSYEQYF.

This clonotype was detected only a few times. The chain has TRBV7-9 and TRBJ2-4; TRBD1 agrees at 8 bases. Losses at the gene ends were 3 bases for V and 6 bases for J; bases not matched to a gene: 7. This CDR3 contains 15 residues. Germline CDR1 reads SEHNR; CDR2 reads FQNEAQ (reference sequence). The CDR3 sequence is CASSLPQGAGNIQYF. Written as DNA, the CDR3 is TGTGCCAGCAGCTTGCCGCAGGGGGCAGGAAACATTCAGTACTTC.

The genes are TRBV4-1 and TRBJ2-3; D unclear. V gave up 0 bases and J gave up 0 bases, with 7 bases separating them. Germline loops: CDR1 MGHRA, CDR2 YSYEKL. This CDR3 is 15 amino acids long. CDR3 sequence (DNA): TGCGCCAGCAGCCAAGAACGGTTTAGCACAGATACGCAGTATTTT. Protein product: CASSQERFSTDTQYF.

The chain uses TRBV6-6 and TRBJ2-7; D ambiguous. The CDR3 has 15 amino acids. Germline V gives CDR1 MNHNY, CDR2 SVGAGI (reference sequence). Trimming stripped 0 bases from V and 3 bases from J, with 12 bases between. The CDR3 coding sequence is TGTGCCAGCAGTTACTCGCGTTCGGACCTCTACGAGCAGTACTTC. This sequence encodes CASSYSRSDLYEQYF.

This clonotype was observed at least ten times. The chain combines TRBV11-2 with TRBJ2-2; D might be TRBD1 (6 bases). This CDR3 spans 15 amino acids. V lost 8 bases to trimming and J lost 0 bases, with 13 bases between them. Germline V CDR1 and CDR2: SGHAT, FQNNGV. This chain's CDR3 is CASRVPGANTGELFF. The CDR3 coding sequence is TGTGCCAGCCGAGTCCCAGGGGCGAACACCGGGGAGCTGTTTTTT.

This clonotype was detected many times. This rearrangement joins TRBV19 to TRBJ2-3; tentative D call: TRBD2 (6 bases). Germline V gene sequence: CDR1 LNHDA, CDR2 SQIVND (reference sequence). The V and J ends lost 9 bases and 3 bases respectively, with 13 bases between them. The CDR3 loop spans 13 amino acids. CDR3 residues: CASRLGGTDTQYF. CDR3 in DNA: TGTGCCAGCAGATTAGGAGGGACAGATACGCAGTATTTT.

The V gene is TRBV25-1, the J gene TRBJ2-2; no reliable D call. This CDR3 region has 16 residues. Trimming stripped 3 bases from V and 0 bases from J, with 11 bases between. Per the germline V gene, CDR1 is MGHDK and CDR2 is SYGVNS. The CDR3 region has the DNA TGTGCCAGCAGTGAGGAACAGCCCACGAACACCGGGGAGCTGTTTTTT. It codes for CASSEEQPTNTGELFF.

This clonotype occurred many times. The gene calls are TRBV6-1 and TRBJ1-2, with D unresolved. CDR1 and CDR2 from the germline V gene are MNHNS and SASEGT. CDR3 length: 14 amino acids. The V gene lost 1 base and the J gene lost 2 bases, with 8 bases spanning the gap. The CDR3 reads CASSEVGVNYGYTF. Written as DNA, the CDR3 is TGTGCCAGCAGTGAAGTTGGAGTGAACTATGGCTACACCTTC.

This clonotype was detected a few times. The V and J genes are TRBV13 and TRBJ1-1; weak D call: TRBD1 (6 bases). Germline-derived CDR1 and CDR2 are PRHDT and FYEKMQ (reference sequence). CDR3 size: 15 residues. Trimming left V 4 bases short and J 4 bases short, with 16 bases between. The DNA for the CDR3 is TGTGCCAGCAGCTCCTACGGGGGAGGGGGCACTGAAGCTTTCTTT. This gives the protein CASSSYGGGGTEAFF.

This chain connects TRBV19 to TRBJ2-7, with 11 bases aligning to TRBD1. Trimming cost V 5 bases and J 4 bases; bases outside gene matches: 4. This CDR3 spans 14 amino acids. The germline V gene has CDR1 LNHDA and CDR2 SQIVND (reference sequence). The CDR3, as DNA: TGTGCCAGTAGTCGGGACAGGGGGGAATACGAGCAGTACTTC. Its translation: CASSRDRGEYEQYF.

This clonotype was seen repeatedly, ten times or more. The rearrangement links TRBV20-1 to TRBJ2-2; D perhaps matches TRBD2 (5 bases). This CDR3 spans 16 amino acids. V dropped 3 bases and J dropped 6 bases, with 20 bases sitting between them. Germline V gene sequence: CDR1 DFQATT, CDR2 SNEGSKA (reference sequence). The CDR3 spells CSAREEPGSVAGELFF. The CDR3 DNA reads as TGCAGTGCTAGGGAGGAACCGGGGTCGGTGGCCGGGGAGCTGTTTTTT.

This clonotype was counted at least ten times. The J gene is TRBJ1-2, the V gene TRBV6-2 or TRBV6-3; unclear D gene. The CDR3 length is 16 residues. The germline gives CDR1 MNHEY, CDR2 SVGEGT. The V end lost 2 bases, the J end lost 3 bases, and 16 bases lay between the germline ends. CDR3 bases: TGTGCCAGCAGTTACCCGCCTGGACGTTTACACTATGGCTACACCTTC. It encodes CASSYPPGRLHYGYTF.

This clonotype was seen at least ten times. V usage is TRBV7-2 and J usage is TRBJ2-5, with a possible D match to TRBD2 (5 bases). Per germline, CDR1 SGHTA and CDR2 FQGNSA. The CDR3 sequence is 17 residues long. V was trimmed by 1 base and J by 4 bases, leaving 19 bases between them. DNA for the CDR3: TGTGCCAGCAGCTTAGTGGCGGATCCGACTAACCGAGAGACCCAGTACTTC. Its translation is CASSLVADPTNRETQYF.

This clonotype was found a few times. V usage is TRBV20-1 and J usage is TRBJ1-2, with a possible D match to TRBD1 (5 bases). V dropped 0 bases and J dropped 1 base, with 9 bases sitting between them. The CDR3 has 14 amino acids. From germline, CDR1 is DFQATT and CDR2 SNEGSKA (reference sequence). The CDR3 DNA reads TGCAGTGCTAGAGATTGGGGGATTAACTATGGCTACACCTTC. Its translation is CSARDWGINYGYTF.

CDR3 coding DNA: TGTGCCAGCAGCCAATTCCAAGAGACCCAGTTCTTC. Protein product: CASSQFQETQFF. V gene TRBV7-2 combines with J gene TRBJ2-5; D gene uncertain. The closer fit of TRBJ2-1 to the DNA end suggests the J call may be wrong. This CDR3 is 12 amino acids long. Germline loops: CDR1 SGHTA, CDR2 FQGNSA.

This clonotype was counted ten times or more. V usage is TRBV7-9 and J usage is TRBJ2-1; TRBD2 agrees at 10 bases. The CDR3 totals 16 residues. The V gene's germline CDR1 is SEHNR and CDR2 FQNEAQ (reference sequence). The V and J ends lost 4 bases and 8 bases, in that order; junction bases with no gene match: 11. The CDR3 region is CASSSQREGRIHEQFF. CDR3 coding DNA: TGTGCCAGCAGCTCCCAGCGGGAGGGCCGGATTCATGAGCAGTTCTTC.